This entry lists 17 T cell receptor beta chains sequenced from one sample in a study of T-cell memory formation after mild COVID-19. TCRdb independently ran MiXCR on the 5' RACE reads; one entry per CDR3 protein. This sample carries a few hundred thousand distinct CDR3 sequences, around 25% of them seen once, and the ten largest clones take around 12%. Specimen: PBMCs or a T cell subset sorted from them (not recorded which). The receptors stem from an adult woman who had mild COVID-19 (a few samples of this study predate the infection). Cell type and time point are not known.

The J gene is TRBJ2-5, the V gene TRBV7-8; TRBD2 aligns across 9 bases. The V gene end was trimmed by 1 base and the J gene end by 7 bases; junction bases not matched to a gene: 7. CDR1 SGHVS and CDR2 FQNEAQ come from the germline V gene. This CDR3 comprises 15 residues. CDR3 DNA sequence: TGTGCCAGCAGCTTAGTCGGCGGGGGGGCCGGGACCCAGTACTTC. Its protein product is CASSLVGGGAGTQYF.

The table lists this clonotype with many counts. The J gene is TRBJ2-1, the V gene TRBV7-6; 13 bases are a match to TRBD2. The CDR3 is 18 amino acids. The ends lost 2 bases at V and 9 bases at J; junction bases unmatched: 13. Germline assignment: CDR1 SGHVS and CDR2 FNYEAQ. The CDR3 DNA is TGTGCCAGCAGCTTAACACTAATGACTAGCGGGGGGAGGGCTGAGCAGTTCTTC. Protein sequence: CASSLTLMTSGGRAEQFF.

This rearrangement joins TRBV12-3 or TRBV12-4 to TRBJ2-1; TRBD2 aligns across 10 bases. The CDR3 is 12 amino acids. With V trimmed by 6 bases and J by 10 bases, 3 bases remained unmatched. For the CDR3, the DNA is TGTGCCAGCAGCCCACTAGCGGGGGAGCAGTTCTTC. This encodes CASSPLAGEQFF.

The V gene is TRBV24-1, the J gene TRBJ2-7; TRBD1 aligns across 10 bases. After removal of 9 bases from V and 5 bases from J, the junction contained 6 bases not matched to a gene. Germline V gene data show CDR1 as KGHDR and CDR2 as SFDVKD. This CDR3 is built from 13 residues. The CDR3 here is CATGPGTGDEQYF. The CDR3, as DNA: TGTGCCACCGGACCTGGGACAGGGGACGAGCAGTACTTC.

The chain uses TRBV19 and TRBJ2-6; a possible D gene is TRBD2 (6 bases). Per the germline V gene, CDR1 is LNHDA and CDR2 is SQIVND (reference sequence). V was clipped by 7 bases and J by 1 base, with 11 bases between them. The CDR3 runs 15 residues. The DNA for the CDR3 is TGTGCCAGTAATGGAGGGAGGTCTGGGGCCAACGTCCTGACTTTC. This gives the protein CASNGGRSGANVLTF.

CDR3 coding DNA: TGTGCCAGCAGTGAAGTGGAGGAGACCCAGTACTTC. It is translated as CASSEVEETQYF. V is TRBV6-1 and J is TRBJ2-5; D is uncertain. Germline CDR1 reads MNHNS; CDR2 reads SASEGT. There are 12 residues in the CDR3. V dropped 1 base and J dropped 5 bases, with 5 bases sitting between them.

This clonotype was counted only a few times. The chain is built from TRBV29-1 and TRBJ1-2; 7 bases fit TRBD1. The trim removed 3 bases at V and 2 bases at J, leaving 9 bases unmatched. Germline loops: CDR1 SQVTM, CDR2 ANQGSEA. This CDR3 contains 15 residues. The CDR3 loop reads CSVDSMGQLNYGYTF. CDR3 in DNA: TGCAGCGTTGATTCCATGGGACAGTTGAACTATGGCTACACCTTC.

The J gene is TRBJ1-1, the V gene TRBV6-5; D is ambiguous. CDR1 MNHEY and CDR2 SVGAGI come from the germline V gene. The CDR3 extends over 13 amino acids. The germline V and J ends were trimmed by 0 bases and 10 bases, with 12 bases remaining between them. The CDR3 coding sequence is TGTGCCAGCAGTTACTCGCGGCAGTCGGTAGCTTTCTTT. Protein: CASSYSRQSVAFF.

The rearrangement uses TRBV23-1 and TRBJ2-7, with D possibly TRBD1 on 5 matching bases. TRBV23-1 is known as an ORF, though its function is uncertain. The CDR3 runs 13 residues. The V end lost 9 bases, the J end lost 1 base, and 13 bases lay between the germline ends. The CDR3 spells CARSTRGSYEQYF. CDR3 nucleotide sequence: TGCGCCAGAAGTACAAGGGGATCCTACGAGCAGTACTTC.

The chain combines TRBV20-1 with TRBJ2-1, with TRBD2 matching 13 bases. The germline V gene encodes CDR1 DFQATT and CDR2 SNEGSKA (reference sequence). This CDR3 region has 20 residues. The V segment lost 3 bases and the J segment 1 base; nucleotides outside the gene matches: 15. In DNA form, the CDR3 reads TGCAGTGCTAGTATTACCTTAGGGACTAGCGGGGAGAGGTCCTACAATGAGCAGTTCTTC. It specifies CSASITLGTSGERSYNEQFF.

The chain is built from TRBV19 and TRBJ2-6; D is possibly TRBD2 (5 bases). The CDR3 extends over 13 amino acids. The germline CDR1 and CDR2 sequences are LNHDA and SQIVND (reference sequence). Deletions cut 11 bases from V and 0 bases from J, with 8 bases between. CDR3 DNA: TGTGCCGGGAGAAGCTCTGGGGCCAACGTCCTGACTTTC. Its protein product is CAGRSSGANVLTF.

The CDR3 spells CASSLTRGNTEAFF. The CDR3 coding sequence is TGCGCCAGCAGCCTTACCCGGGGGAACACTGAAGCTTTCTTT. The chain combines TRBV4-1 with TRBJ1-1, with D unclear. CDR1 is MGHRA and CDR2 is YSYEKL in the germline V gene. V was trimmed by 4 bases and J by 1 base, leaving 10 bases between them. This CDR3 has 14 residues.

The chain combines TRBV30 with TRBJ2-7, with D perhaps matching TRBD1 or TRBD2 (6 bases each). This CDR3 is 12 amino acids long. Germline values: CDR1 GTSNPN, CDR2 SVGIG (reference sequence). V was clipped by 4 bases and J by 12 bases, with 19 bases between them. In DNA, the CDR3 is TGTGCCTGGATTGCGGTCGCGGGACAAGGGTACTTC. Translated: CAWIAVAGQGYF.

The rearrangement uses TRBV4-2 and TRBJ2-1; 16 bases align to TRBD2. With 4 bases clipped from V and 7 bases from J, the junction kept 4 bases outside the gene matches. Looked up from germline, CDR1 is LGHNA and CDR2 is YNFKEQ. This CDR3 has 16 amino acids. The CDR3 sequence is CASSRGTSGRGNEQFF. CDR3 nucleotide sequence: TGTGCCAGCAGCCGAGGGACTAGCGGGAGGGGGAATGAGCAGTTCTTC.

This clonotype occurred a few times. The V gene is TRBV20-1, the J gene TRBJ2-5; no clear D. V was pared by 2 bases and J by 5 bases, with 12 bases between. CDR1 DFQATT and CDR2 SNEGSKA come from the germline V gene (reference sequence). The CDR3 sequence is 13 residues long. The CDR3 here is CSARHPPAETQYF. CDR3 nucleotides: TGCAGTGCTAGACACCCCCCCGCTGAGACCCAGTACTTC.

The rearrangement joins TRBV24-1 to TRBJ2-4; 15 bases line up with TRBD2. After removal of 6 bases from V and 7 bases from J, the junction contained 9 bases not matched to a gene. Germline assignment: CDR1 KGHDR and CDR2 SFDVKD. The CDR3 is 17 amino acids. The CDR3 spells CATSKGLAGGKVNIQYF. The CDR3 DNA follows: TGTGCCACCAGTAAAGGACTAGCGGGAGGGAAGGTGAACATTCAGTACTTC.

The table lists this clonotype with a few counts. The gene calls are TRBV4-3 and TRBJ1-2; no firm D call. Germline-derived CDR1 and CDR2 are LGHNA and YSLEER. Deletions cut 1 base from V and 0 bases from J, with 9 bases between. CDR3 length: 15 amino acids. The CDR3 DNA sequence: TGCGCCAGCAGCCAAGGCGTAGAAACTAACTATGGCTACACCTTC. Its translation: CASSQGVETNYGYTF.